Following are 7 T cell receptor beta chains from one sample sequenced in a study of somatic mutations in T cells in chronic GVHD. Clones were read by immunoSEQ multiplex PCR, and TCRdb kept only the in-frame ones, dropping some. The sample lists some 13,000 clones; approximately 78% were seen once. The sequenced sample was Vbeta20-negative CD4+ T cells from blood. All receptors derive from a male patient in his fifties with chronic graft-versus-host disease. These T cells may partly come from the graft donor.

This clone was picked up a small number of times. V and J are TRBV7-3 and TRBJ2-7, with 8 bases lining up with TRBD2. Trimming took 3 bases from V and 4 from J; bases not matched to a gene: 8. The CDR3 is made up of 15 amino acids. Germline V gives CDR1 SGHTA, CDR2 FQGTGA. This CDR3 is CASSFSGGPLYEQYF. In DNA form, the CDR3 reads TGTGCCAGCAGCTTTTCGGGGGGGCCCCTATACGAGCAGTACTTC.

The chain is built from TRBV29-1 and TRBJ2-7; D is ambiguous. The germline gives CDR1 SQVTM, CDR2 ANQGSEA. The CDR3 has 14 residues. V was clipped by 5 bases and J by 1 base, with 15 bases between them. The CDR3 here is CSVRSTALSYEQYF. CDR3 DNA sequence: TGCAGCGTTCGATCTACCGCCCTGTCCTACGAGCAGTACTTC.

This clone has more than one count but fewer than ten. The chain uses TRBV27 and TRBJ2-5; D gene unclear. Germline V gene lookup returns CDR1 MNHEY and CDR2 SMNVEV (reference sequence). V was clipped by 5 bases and J by 2 bases, with 9 bases between them. There are 13 residues in the CDR3. CDR3 protein: CASSSPSQETQYF. The CDR3 bases are TGTGCCAGCAGTAGTCCCAGTCAAGAGACCCAGTACTTC.

This clone has a handful of counts. The rearrangement uses TRBV6-5 and TRBJ2-7; 12 positions match TRBD2. Germline CDR1 is MNHEY and CDR2 is SVGAGI. This CDR3 is built from 14 residues. The junction had 4 bases not matched to a gene; V was cut back by 5 bases and J by 5 bases. The CDR3 reads CASSRLAGANEQYF. CDR3 DNA sequence: TGTGCCAGCAGTCGACTAGCGGGAGCGAACGAGCAGTACTTC.

This clone was counted between two and nine times. This chain joins TRBV2 and TRBJ1-3; the D is unclear. Trimming stripped 4 bases from V and 8 bases from J, with 15 bases between. In germline, CDR1 is SNHLY, CDR2 FYNNEI. The CDR3 loop spans 14 amino acids. CDR3 in amino acids: CASSAPGSVDTIYF. In nucleotides, the CDR3 is TGTGCCAGCAGTGCCCCAGGATCCGTGGACACCATATATTTT. The variable domain in full, with the rest retrieved from reference TRBV2 and TRBJ1-3, is EPEVTQTPSHQVTQMGQEVILRCVPISNHLYFYWYRQILGQKVEFLVSFYNNEISEKSEIFDDQFSVERPDGSNFTLKIRSTKLEDSAMYFCASSAPGSVDTIYFGEGSWLTVV.

The chain recombines TRBV9 with TRBJ2-3, with TRBD2 matching over 8 bases. Germline loops: CDR1 SGDLS, CDR2 YYNGEE. Trimming cost V 4 bases and J 6 bases; bases outside gene matches: 19. The CDR3 sequence is 18 residues long. The chain's CDR3 is CASSPSLGRSGRGDTQYF. The CDR3 nucleotides are TGTGCCAGCAGCCCCTCACTGGGTAGGAGCGGGAGAGGGGATACGCAGTATTTT. The full variable domain, with the rest looked up from reference TRBV9 and TRBJ2-3, is DSGVTQTPKHLITATGQRVTLRCSPRSGDLSVYWYQQSLDQGLQFLIQYYNGEERAKGNILERFSAQQFPDLHSELNLSSLELGDSALYFCASSPSLGRSGRGDTQYFGPGTRLTVL.

This sequence joins TRBV10-3 and TRBJ1-2; D might be TRBD1 (6 bases). The CDR3 totals 14 residues. The germline V and J ends were trimmed by 6 bases and 1 base, with 12 bases remaining between them. The germline V gene has CDR1 ENHRY and CDR2 SYGVKD. This CDR3 is CAISPGQNNYGYTF. The CDR3 coding sequence is TGTGCCATCAGCCCAGGACAGAATAACTATGGCTACACCTTC.